This T cell receptor (beta chain) was identified during a study of T cell repertoires in cytomegalovirus infection. Study background: Matching HLA type, along with CMV infection, was indicated by public TCR beta signatures.

General study points: Based on cumulative public TCR beta family frequency, carriers of CMV plus the relevant HLA were identified.

CDR1 is LNHDA and CDR2 is SQIVND in the germline V gene (reference sequence). This CDR3 is 15 amino acids long. Trimming cost V 5 bases and J 0 bases, with 11 bases left between them. TCRdb re-called the reads through MiXCR, storing one row per CDR3 protein. The data contain some 480,000 distinct CDR3 sequences, about 33% of them singletons. This clonotype has a handful of counts. Its antigen is as yet unknown. The specimen comprised cultured PBMCs, sampled from culture after CMV antigen stimulation. The chain links TRBV19 to TRBJ1-5; D not resolved. The clonotype originates from a human donor in good health (CMV status not recorded). Some clones in this sample may be carry-over from other donors' samples. The CDR3 loop is CASSYEVNSNQPQHF. The CDR3, as DNA: TGTGCCAGTAGTTATGAGGTCAATAGCAATCAGCCCCAGCATTTT.